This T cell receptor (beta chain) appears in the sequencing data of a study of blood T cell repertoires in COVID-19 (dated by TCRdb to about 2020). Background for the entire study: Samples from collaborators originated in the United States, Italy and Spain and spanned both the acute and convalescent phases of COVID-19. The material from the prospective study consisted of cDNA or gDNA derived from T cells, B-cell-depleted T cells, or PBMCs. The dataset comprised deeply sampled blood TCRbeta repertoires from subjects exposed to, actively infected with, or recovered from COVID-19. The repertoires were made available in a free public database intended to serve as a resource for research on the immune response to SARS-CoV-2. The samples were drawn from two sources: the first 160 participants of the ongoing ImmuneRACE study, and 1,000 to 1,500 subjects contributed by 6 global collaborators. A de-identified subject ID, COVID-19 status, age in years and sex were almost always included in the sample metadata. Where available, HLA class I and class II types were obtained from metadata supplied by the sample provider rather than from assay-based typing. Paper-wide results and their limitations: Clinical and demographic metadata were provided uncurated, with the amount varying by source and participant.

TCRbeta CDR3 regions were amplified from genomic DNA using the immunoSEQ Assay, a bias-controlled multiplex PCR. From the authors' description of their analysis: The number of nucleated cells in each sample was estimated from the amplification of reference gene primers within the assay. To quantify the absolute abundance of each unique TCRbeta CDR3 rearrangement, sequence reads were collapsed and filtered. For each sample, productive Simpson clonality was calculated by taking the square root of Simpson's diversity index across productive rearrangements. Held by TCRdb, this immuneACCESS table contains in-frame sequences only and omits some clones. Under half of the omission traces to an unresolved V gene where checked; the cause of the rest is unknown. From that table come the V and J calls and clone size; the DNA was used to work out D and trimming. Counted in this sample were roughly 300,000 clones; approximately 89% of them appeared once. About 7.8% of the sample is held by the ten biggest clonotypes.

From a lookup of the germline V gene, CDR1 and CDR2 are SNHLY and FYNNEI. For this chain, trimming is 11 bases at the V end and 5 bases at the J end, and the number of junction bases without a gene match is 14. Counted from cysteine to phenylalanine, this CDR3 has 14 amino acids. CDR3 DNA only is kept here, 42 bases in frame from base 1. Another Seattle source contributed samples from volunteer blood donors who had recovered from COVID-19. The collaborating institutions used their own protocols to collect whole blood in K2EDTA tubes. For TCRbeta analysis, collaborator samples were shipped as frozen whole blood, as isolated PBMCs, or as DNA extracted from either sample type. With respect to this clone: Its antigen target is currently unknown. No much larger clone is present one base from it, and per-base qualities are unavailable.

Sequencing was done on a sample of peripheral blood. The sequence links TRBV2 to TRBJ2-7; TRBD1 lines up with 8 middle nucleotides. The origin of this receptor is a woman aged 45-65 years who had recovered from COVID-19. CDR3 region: CASKPRQGADEQYF. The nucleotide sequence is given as TGTGCCTCAAAACCCAGGCAGGGGGCAGACGAGCAGTACTTC. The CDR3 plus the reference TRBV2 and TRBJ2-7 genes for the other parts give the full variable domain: EPEVTQTPSHQVTQMGQEVILRCVPISNHLYFYWYRQILGQKVEFLVSFYNNEISEKSEIFDDQFSVERPDGSNFTLKIRSTKLEDSAMYFCASKPRQGADEQYFGPGTRLTVT.